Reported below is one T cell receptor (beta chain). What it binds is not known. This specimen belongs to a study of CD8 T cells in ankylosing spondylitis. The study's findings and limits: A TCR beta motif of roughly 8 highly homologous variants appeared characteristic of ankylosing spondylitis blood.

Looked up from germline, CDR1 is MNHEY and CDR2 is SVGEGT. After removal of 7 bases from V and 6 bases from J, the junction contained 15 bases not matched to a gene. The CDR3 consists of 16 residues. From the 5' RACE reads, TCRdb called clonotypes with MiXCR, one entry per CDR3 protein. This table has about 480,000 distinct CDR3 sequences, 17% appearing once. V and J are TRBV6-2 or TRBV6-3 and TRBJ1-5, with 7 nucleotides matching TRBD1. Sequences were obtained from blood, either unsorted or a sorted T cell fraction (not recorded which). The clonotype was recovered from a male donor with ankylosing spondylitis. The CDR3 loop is CASTQRGGGATQPQHF. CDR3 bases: TGTGCCAGCACCCAACGGGGAGGGGGCGCAACTCAGCCCCAGCATTTT.